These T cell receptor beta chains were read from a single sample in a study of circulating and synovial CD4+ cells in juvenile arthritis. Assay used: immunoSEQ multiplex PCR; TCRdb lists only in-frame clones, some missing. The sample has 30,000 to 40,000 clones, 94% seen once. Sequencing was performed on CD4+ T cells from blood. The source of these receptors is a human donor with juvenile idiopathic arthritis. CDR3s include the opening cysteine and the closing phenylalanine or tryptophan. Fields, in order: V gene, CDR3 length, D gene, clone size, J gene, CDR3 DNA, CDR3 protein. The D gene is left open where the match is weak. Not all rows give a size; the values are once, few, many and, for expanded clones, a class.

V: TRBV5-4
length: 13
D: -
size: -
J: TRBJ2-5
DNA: TGTGCCAGCAGCTTGGACCCGAGTGAGACCCAGTACTTC
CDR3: CASSLDPSETQYF

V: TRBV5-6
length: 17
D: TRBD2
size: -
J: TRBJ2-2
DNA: TGTGCCAGCAGCCGATCCACTAGCGGGGTGAACACCGGGGAGCTGTTTTTT
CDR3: CASSRSTSGVNTGELFF

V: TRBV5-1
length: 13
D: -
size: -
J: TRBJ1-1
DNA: TGCGCCAGCAAGCGAGAAGGGAACACTGAAGCTTTCTTT
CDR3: CASKREGNTEAFF

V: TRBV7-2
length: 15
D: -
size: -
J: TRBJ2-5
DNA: TGTGCCAGCAGCTTAGAACTTATCCTGTCGGAGACCCAGTACTTC
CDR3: CASSLELILSETQYF

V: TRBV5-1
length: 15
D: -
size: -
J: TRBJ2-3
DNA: TGCGCCAGCAGCTTAGGGAGCCTTACGGAAGATACGCAGTATTTT
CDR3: CASSLGSLTEDTQYF

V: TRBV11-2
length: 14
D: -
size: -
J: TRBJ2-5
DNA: TGTGCCAGCAGCCGAACTAGAACCCAAGAGACCCAGTACTTC
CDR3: CASSRTRTQETQYF

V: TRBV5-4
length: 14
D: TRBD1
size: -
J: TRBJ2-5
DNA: TGTGCCAGCAGCGTGGGACAGGGGTTGGGGGAGCAGTACTTC
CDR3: CASSVGQGLGEQYF

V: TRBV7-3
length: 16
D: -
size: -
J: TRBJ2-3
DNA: TGTGCCAGCAGCTACACCAGGGCGGGATACACAGATACGCAGTATTTT
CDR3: CASSYTRAGYTDTQYF

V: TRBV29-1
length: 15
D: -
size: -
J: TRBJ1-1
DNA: TGCAGCGTTGTACTGGACTCCCTACCAGGAACTGAAGCTTTCTTT
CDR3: CSVVLDSLPGTEAFF

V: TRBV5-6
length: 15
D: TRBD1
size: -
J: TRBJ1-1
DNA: TGTGCCAGCAGCTCTCCGGGACAGACGAACACTGAAGCTTTCTTT
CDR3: CASSSPGQTNTEAFF

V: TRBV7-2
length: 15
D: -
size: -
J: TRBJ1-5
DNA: TGTGCCAGCAGCTTAGACAGGCTTCGCAATCAGCCCCAGCATTTT
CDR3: CASSLDRLRNQPQHF

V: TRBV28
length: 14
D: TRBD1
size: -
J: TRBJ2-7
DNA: TGTGCCAGCAGTTTCCCCGGGACAGCCTACGAGCAGTACTTC
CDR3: CASSFPGTAYEQYF

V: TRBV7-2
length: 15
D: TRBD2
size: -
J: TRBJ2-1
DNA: TGTGCCAGCAGCGCACTAGCGGGGAGGGGCCCTGAGCAGTTCTTC
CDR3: CASSALAGRGPEQFF

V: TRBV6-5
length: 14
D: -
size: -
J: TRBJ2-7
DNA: TGTGCCAGCAGCCCCGGAGGCCTATACTACGAGCAGTACTTC
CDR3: CASSPGGLYYEQYF

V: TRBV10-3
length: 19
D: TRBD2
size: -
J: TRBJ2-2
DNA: TGTGCCATCAGTCTTACATCGACTAGCGGGGGCCGAACAGGCGGGGAGCTGTTTTTT
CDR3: CAISLTSTSGGRTGGELFF

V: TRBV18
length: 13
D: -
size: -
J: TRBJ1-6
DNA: TGTGCCAGCTCACGGGGCGAGACCTCACCCCTCCACTTT
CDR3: CASSRGETSPLHF

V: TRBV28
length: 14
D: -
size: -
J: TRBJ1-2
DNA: TGTGCCAGCAGTTTAGTTGGGCAGCCCGGTGGCTACACCTTC
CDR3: CASSLVGQPGGYTF

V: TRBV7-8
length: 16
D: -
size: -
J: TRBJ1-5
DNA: TGTGCCAGCAGCTTAGCGTCGGGATATAGCAATCAGCCCCAGCATTTT
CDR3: CASSLASGYSNQPQHF

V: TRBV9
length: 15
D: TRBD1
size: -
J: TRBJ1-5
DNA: TGTGCCAGCAGCGTAGGAGGACAGGCCGATCAGCCCCAGCATTTT
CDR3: CASSVGGQADQPQHF

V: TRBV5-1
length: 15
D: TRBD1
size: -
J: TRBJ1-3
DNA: TGCGCCAGCAGCTTCCTACAGGGGGCTGGAAACACCATATATTTT
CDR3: CASSFLQGAGNTIYF

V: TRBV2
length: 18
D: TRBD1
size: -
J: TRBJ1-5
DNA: TGTGCCAGCAGTGGGGGGGACAGGGTTCTCCCTAGCAATCAGCCCCAGCATTTT
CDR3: CASSGGDRVLPSNQPQHF

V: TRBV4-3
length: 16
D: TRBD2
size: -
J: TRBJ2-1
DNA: TGCGCCAGCAGCCATCAACCGGCTAGCGGGACCAATGAGCAGTTCTTC
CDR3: CASSHQPASGTNEQFF

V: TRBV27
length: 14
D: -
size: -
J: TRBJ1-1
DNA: TGTGCCAGCAGATCGCCTCAGGGAGGGACTGAAGCTTTCTTT
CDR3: CASRSPQGGTEAFF

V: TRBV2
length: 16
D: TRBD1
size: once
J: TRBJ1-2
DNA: TGTGCCAGCAGCGATCCACGGCTAGACAGGGCTGGTGGCTACACCTTC
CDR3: CASSDPRLDRAGGYTF

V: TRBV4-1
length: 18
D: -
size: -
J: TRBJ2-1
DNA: TGCGCCAGCAGCCAACCGACAGGACCAAGACCCTCATACAATGAGCAGTTCTTC
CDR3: CASSQPTGPRPSYNEQFF

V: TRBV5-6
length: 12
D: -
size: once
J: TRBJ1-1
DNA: TGTGCCAGCAGCTCCGGAGGGGGGGTAGCTTTCTTT
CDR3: CASSSGGGVAFF

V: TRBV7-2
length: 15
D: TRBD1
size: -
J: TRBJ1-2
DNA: TGTGCCAGCAGCCGTACCGGGACAGGAGCTGATGGCTACACCTTC
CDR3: CASSRTGTGADGYTF

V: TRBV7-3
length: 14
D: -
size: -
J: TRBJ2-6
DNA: TGTGCCAGCAGCGGACAGACTGGGGCCAACGTCCTGACTTTC
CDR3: CASSGQTGANVLTF

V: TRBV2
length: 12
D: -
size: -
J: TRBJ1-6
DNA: TGTGCCAGCAGTCCACACAATTCACCCCTCCACTTT
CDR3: CASSPHNSPLHF

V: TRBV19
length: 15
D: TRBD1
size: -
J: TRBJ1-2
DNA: TGTGCCAGTAGTCTCAAAATGACAGGGAACTATGGCTACACCTTC
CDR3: CASSLKMTGNYGYTF

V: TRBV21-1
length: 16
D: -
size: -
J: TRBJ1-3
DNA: TGTGCCAGCAAGGGTCGGGGGACCTTCTCTGGAAACACCATATATTTT
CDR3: CASKGRGTFSGNTIYF

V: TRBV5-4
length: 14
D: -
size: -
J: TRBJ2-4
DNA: TGTGCCAGCAGCTTTAGAGATGCTCTAAACATTCAGTACTTC
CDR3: CASSFRDALNIQYF

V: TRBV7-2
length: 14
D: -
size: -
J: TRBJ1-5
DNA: TGTGCCAGCAGCCTAGGGACACCCAATCAGCCCCAGCATTTT
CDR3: CASSLGTPNQPQHF

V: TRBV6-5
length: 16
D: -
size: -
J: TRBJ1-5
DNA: TGTGCCAGCAGTTTCCGAAACAGGGAAATCAATCAGCCCCAGCATTTT
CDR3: CASSFRNREINQPQHF

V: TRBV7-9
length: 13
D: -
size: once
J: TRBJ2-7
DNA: TGTGCCAGCAGGACTGTAAACATCTACGAGCAGTACTTC
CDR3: CASRTVNIYEQYF

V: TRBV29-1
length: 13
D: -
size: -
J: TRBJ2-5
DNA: TGCAGCGTTGAACTGAGGCTTCAAGAGACCCAGTACTTC
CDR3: CSVELRLQETQYF

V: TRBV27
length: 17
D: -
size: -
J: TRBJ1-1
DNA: TGTGCCAGCAGTTTAACCCGGGACACCCTCTTCTGGACTGAAGCTTTCTTT
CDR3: CASSLTRDTLFWTEAFF

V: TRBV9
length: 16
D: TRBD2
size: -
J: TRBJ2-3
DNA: TGTGCCAGCAGCGTAGGCCGGGGGGGGGCTGGAGATACGCAGTATTTT
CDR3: CASSVGRGGAGDTQYF